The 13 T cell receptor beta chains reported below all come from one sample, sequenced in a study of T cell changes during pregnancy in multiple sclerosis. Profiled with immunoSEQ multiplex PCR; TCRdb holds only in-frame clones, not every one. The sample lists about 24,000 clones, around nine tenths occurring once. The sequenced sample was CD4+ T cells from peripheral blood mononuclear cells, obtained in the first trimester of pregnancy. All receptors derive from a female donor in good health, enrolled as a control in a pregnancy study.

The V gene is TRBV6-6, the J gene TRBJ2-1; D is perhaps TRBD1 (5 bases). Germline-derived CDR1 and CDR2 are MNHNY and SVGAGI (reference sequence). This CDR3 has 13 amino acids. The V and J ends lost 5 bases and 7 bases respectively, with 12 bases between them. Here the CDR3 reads CASSPTAGNEQFF. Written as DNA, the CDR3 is TGTGCCAGCAGTCCAACCGCAGGGAATGAGCAGTTCTTC.

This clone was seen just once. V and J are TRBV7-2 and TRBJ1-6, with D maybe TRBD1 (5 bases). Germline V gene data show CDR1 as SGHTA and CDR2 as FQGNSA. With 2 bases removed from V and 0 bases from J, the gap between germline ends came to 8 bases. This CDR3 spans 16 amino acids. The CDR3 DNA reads TGTGCCAGCAGCTTACAGGGAAGCTCCTATAATTCACCCCTCCACTTT. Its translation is CASSLQGSSYNSPLHF.

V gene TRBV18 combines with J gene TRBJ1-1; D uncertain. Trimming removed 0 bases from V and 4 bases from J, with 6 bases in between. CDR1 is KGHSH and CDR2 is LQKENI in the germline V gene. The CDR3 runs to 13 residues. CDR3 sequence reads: CASSPPGSTEAFF. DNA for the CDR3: TGTGCCAGCTCACCACCGGGGAGCACTGAAGCTTTCTTT.

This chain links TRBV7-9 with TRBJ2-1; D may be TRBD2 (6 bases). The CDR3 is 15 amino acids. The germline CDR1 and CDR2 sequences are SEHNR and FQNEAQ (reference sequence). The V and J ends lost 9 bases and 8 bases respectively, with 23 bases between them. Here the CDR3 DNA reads TGTGCCAGTAACCCGGGGGAAGCCGTAAGGGATGAGCAGTTCTTC. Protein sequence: CASNPGEAVRDEQFF.

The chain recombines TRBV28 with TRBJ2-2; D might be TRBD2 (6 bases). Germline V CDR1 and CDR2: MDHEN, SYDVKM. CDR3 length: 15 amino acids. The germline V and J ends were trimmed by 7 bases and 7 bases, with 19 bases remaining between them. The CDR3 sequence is CASKRDFNSVGELFF. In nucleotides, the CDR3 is TGTGCCAGCAAACGGGACTTCAACTCCGTCGGGGAGCTGTTTTTT.

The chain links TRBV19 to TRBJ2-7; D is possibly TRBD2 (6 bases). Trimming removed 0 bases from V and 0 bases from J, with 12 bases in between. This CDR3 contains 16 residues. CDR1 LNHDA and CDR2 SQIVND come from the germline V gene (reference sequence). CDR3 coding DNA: TGTGCCAGTAGTATAGATGTGGATAGCGGCTCCTACGAGCAGTACTTC. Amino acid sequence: CASSIDVDSGSYEQYF.

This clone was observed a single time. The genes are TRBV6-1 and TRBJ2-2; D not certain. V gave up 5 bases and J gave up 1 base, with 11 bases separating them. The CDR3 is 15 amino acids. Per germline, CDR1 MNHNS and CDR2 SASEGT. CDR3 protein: CASSKPRGNTGELFF. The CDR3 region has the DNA TGTGCCAGCAGTAAACCCCGAGGGAACACCGGGGAGCTGTTTTTT.

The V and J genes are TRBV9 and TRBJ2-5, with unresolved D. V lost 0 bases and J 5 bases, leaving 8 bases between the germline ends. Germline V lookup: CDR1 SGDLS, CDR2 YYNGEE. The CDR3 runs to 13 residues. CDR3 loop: CASSVDGPETQYF. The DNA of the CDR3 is TGTGCCAGCAGCGTAGATGGGCCGGAGACCCAGTACTTC.

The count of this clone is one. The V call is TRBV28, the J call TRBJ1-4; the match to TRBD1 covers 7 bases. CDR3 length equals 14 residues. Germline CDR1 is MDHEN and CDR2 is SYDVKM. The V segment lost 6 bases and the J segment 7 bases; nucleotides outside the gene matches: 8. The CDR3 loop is CASRPDRAGEKLFF. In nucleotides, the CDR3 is TGTGCCAGCAGGCCCGACAGGGCTGGTGAAAAACTGTTTTTT. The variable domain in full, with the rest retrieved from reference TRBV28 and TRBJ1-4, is DVKVTQSSRYLVKRTGEKVFLECVQDMDHENMFWYRQDPGLGLRLIYFSYDVKMKEKGDIPEGYSVSREKKERFSLILESASTNQTSMYLCASRPDRAGEKLFFGSGTQLSVL.

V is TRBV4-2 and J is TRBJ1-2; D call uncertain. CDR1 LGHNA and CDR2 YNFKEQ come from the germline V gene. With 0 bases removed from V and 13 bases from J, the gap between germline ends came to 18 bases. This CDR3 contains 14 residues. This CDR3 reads CASSQERNSGYRTF. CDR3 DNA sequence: TGTGCCAGCAGCCAAGAACGTAATTCGGGGTATCGCACCTTC.

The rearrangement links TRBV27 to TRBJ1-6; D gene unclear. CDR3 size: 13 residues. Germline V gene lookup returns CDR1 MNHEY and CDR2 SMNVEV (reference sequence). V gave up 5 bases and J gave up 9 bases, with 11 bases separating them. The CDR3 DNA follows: TGTGCCAGCAGTCGTGGGCTTGGTTCACCCCTCCACTTT. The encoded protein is CASSRGLGSPLHF.

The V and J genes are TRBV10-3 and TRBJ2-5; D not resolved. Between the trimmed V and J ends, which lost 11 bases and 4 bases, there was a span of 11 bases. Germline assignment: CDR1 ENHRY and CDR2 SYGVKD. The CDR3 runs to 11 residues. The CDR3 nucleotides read TGTGCCTCAGCCGGGTTAGAGACCCAGTACTTC. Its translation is CASAGLETQYF.

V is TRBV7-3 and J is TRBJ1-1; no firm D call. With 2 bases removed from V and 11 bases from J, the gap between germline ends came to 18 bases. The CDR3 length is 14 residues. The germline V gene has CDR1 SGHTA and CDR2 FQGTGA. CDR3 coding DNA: TGTGCCAGCAGCTTAGATACCGGACTTATTGTGGCTTTCTTT. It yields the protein CASSLDTGLIVAFF.